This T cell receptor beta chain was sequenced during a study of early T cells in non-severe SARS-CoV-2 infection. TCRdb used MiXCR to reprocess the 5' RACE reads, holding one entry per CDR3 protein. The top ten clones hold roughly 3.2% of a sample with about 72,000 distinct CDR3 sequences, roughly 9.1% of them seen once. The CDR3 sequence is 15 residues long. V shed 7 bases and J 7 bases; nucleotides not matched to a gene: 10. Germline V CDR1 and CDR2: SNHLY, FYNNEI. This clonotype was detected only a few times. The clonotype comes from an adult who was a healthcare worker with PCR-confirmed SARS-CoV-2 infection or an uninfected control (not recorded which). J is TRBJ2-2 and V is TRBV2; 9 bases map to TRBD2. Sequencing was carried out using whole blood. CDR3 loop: CASTGEREVGGELFF. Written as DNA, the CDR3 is TGTGCCAGCACGGGAGAGCGGGAGGTCGGCGGGGAGCTGTTTTTT.